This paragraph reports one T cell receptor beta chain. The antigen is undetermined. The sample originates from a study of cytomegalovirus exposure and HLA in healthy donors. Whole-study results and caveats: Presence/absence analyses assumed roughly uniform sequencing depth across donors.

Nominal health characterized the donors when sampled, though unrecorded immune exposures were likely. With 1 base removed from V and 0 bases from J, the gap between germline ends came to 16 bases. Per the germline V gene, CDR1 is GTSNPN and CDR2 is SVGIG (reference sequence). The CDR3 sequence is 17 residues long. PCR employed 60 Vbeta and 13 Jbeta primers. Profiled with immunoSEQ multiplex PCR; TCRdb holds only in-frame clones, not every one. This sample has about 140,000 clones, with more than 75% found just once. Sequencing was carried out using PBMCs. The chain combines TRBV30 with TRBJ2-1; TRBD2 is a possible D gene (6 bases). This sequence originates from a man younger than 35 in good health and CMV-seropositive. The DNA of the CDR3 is TGTGCCTGGAGTGACCCCCTCCTAGCGAGCTCCTACAATGAGCAGTTCTTC. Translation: CAWSDPLLASSYNEQFF. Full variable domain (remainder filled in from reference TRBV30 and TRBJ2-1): SQTIHQWPATLVQPVGSPLSLECTVEGTSNPNLYWYRQAAGRGLQLLFYSVGIGQISSEVPQNLSASRPQDRQFILSSKKLLLSDSGFYLCAWSDPLLASSYNEQFFGPGTRLTVL.